The source of this TCR beta chain is a study of OX40 agonist ivuxolimab in advanced cancers. In the study overall: Ivuxolimab was delivered to patients intravenously every 2 weeks at doses spanning 0.01 to 10 mg/kg.

This clone turned up a few times. Profiling relied on immunoSEQ multiplex PCR, and the TCRdb table lists in-frame clones only, not all of them. The profile shows approximately 58,000 clones, about four fifths of them singletons. Germline loops: CDR1 SQVTM, CDR2 ANQGSEA. The CDR3 runs 13 residues. The V end was cut by 4 bases, the J end by 5 bases, with 14 bases between. The rearrangement links TRBV29-1 to TRBJ2-5; D call uncertain. This clonotype originated in an adult with an advanced solid tumor such as melanoma, head and neck, liver or kidney cancer. The sample in question was CD4+ or CD8+ T cells sorted from blood, obtained in a trial of the OX40 agonist ivuxolimab. In nucleotides, the CDR3 is TGCAGCGTTGTTCGCGGCAGTTGGGAGACCCAGTACTTC. This sequence encodes CSVVRGSWETQYF.